These 21 T cell receptor beta chains were sequenced from one sample in a study of control samples from healthy donors and cancer patients. Sequencing used immunoSEQ multiplex PCR; TCRdb keeps in-frame clones, though not all of them. The sample lists over 75,000 clones, approximately 82% occurring once. The specimen sequenced was blood. These receptors were obtained from a man in his fifties or sixties in good health.

The chain is built from TRBV30 and TRBJ2-3; maybe TRBD2 (6 bases). Germline CDR1 reads GTSNPN; CDR2 reads SVGIG (reference sequence). This CDR3 has 15 amino acids. Trimming took off 2 bases at V and 0 bases at J, with 12 bases between the two ends. The CDR3 DNA reads TGTGCCTGGAGTCTCGGGAGAACTAGCACAGATACGCAGTATTTT. Translated, it gives CAWSLGRTSTDTQYF.

The J gene is TRBJ2-5, the V gene TRBV12-3 or TRBV12-4, with D maybe TRBD1 (6 bases). Trimming shortened V by 10 bases and J by 4 bases, and 13 bases separated the two germline ends. This CDR3 region has 12 residues. The CDR3 region is CATAAGVETQYF. In nucleotides, the CDR3 is TGTGCCACCGCGGCAGGGGTAGAGACCCAGTACTTC.

About this clone: Different DNA sequences within this sample yield the same CDR3. This chain joins TRBV10-3 and TRBJ2-5, with 8 bases aligning to TRBD1. Trimming removed 6 bases from V and 5 bases from J; junction bases left unmatched: 5. The CDR3 is 13 amino acids. Germline V gene data show CDR1 as ENHRY and CDR2 as SYGVKD. CDR3 nucleotide sequence: TGTGCCATCAGGCCCAGGACAGGGGAGACCCAGTACTTC. Its translation: CAIRPRTGETQYF.

The rearrangement links TRBV6-5 to TRBJ1-1; 7 nucleotides match TRBD1. V shed 7 bases, J shed 0 bases, and the junction held 5 bases outside the gene matches. From germline, CDR1 is MNHEY and CDR2 SVGAGI. The CDR3 sequence is 14 residues long. CDR3 in amino acids: CASKGAIMNTEAFF. Written as DNA, the CDR3 is TGTGCCAGCAAGGGGGCCATCATGAACACTGAAGCTTTCTTT.

This clone was found once. The chain recombines TRBV15 with TRBJ2-5; 10 positions agree with TRBD1. Germline V gene data show CDR1 as LNHNV and CDR2 as YYDKDF (reference sequence). CDR3 length equals 16 residues. V lost 5 bases, J lost 4 bases, and 10 bases stayed unmatched. The DNA for the CDR3 is TGTGCCACCAGCGATGGGACAGGGGAGAGTAGAGAGACCCAGTACTTC. It yields the protein CATSDGTGESRETQYF.

The chain links TRBV11-3 to TRBJ2-2; 7 nucleotides match TRBD1. With V trimmed by 3 bases and J by 3 bases, 7 bases remained unmatched. Germline V gene sequence: CDR1 SGHNT, CDR2 YENEEA. This CDR3 has 16 residues. In DNA form, the CDR3 reads TGTGCCAGCAGCTTCGGATACAGGGGCGACACCGGGGAGCTGTTTTTT. As protein: CASSFGYRGDTGELFF. Combining the CDR3 with reference TRBV11-3 and TRBJ2-2 gives the whole variable domain EAGVVQSPRYKIIEKKQPVAFWCNPISGHNTLYWYLQNLGQGPELLIRYENEEAVDDSQLPKDRFSAERLKGVDSTLKIQPAELGDSAVYLCASSFGYRGDTGELFFGEGSRLTVL.

The V gene is TRBV19, the J gene TRBJ2-2, with D perhaps TRBD2 (6 bases). The V gene lost 8 bases and the J gene lost 1 base, with 14 bases spanning the gap. The germline V gene has CDR1 LNHDA and CDR2 SQIVND (reference sequence). This CDR3 region has 15 residues. CDR3 DNA: TGTGCCAGTGCGTCTCCAGCGGGGAACACCGGGGAGCTGTTTTTT. Translation: CASASPAGNTGELFF. The variable domain in full, completed from reference TRBV19 and TRBJ2-2, reads DGGITQSPKYLFRKEGQNVTLSCEQNLNHDAMYWYRQDPGQGLRLIYYSQIVNDFQKGDIAEGYSVSREKKESFPLTVTSAQKNPTAFYLCASASPAGNTGELFFGEGSRLTVL.

This clone was observed a single time. The J gene is TRBJ2-5, the V gene TRBV7-3; 8 positions match TRBD1. V dropped 2 bases and J dropped 4; count of bases not matched to a gene: 6. Germline V gene data show CDR1 as SGHTA and CDR2 as FQGTGA. This CDR3 spans 15 amino acids. The CDR3: CASSLQGAVGETQYF. The DNA of the CDR3 is TGTGCCAGCAGCTTACAGGGGGCAGTGGGAGAGACCCAGTACTTC.

This CDR3 is CAWTRDRGLDNEQFF. DNA of the CDR3: TGTGCCTGGACCAGGGACAGGGGTTTAGACAATGAGCAGTTCTTC. The genes are TRBV30 and TRBJ2-1; 10 nucleotides match TRBD1. Germline lookup yields CDR1 GTSNPN and CDR2 SVGIG (reference sequence). Trimming removed 4 bases from V and 5 bases from J; junction bases left unmatched: 8. There are 15 residues in the CDR3.

The chain joins TRBV28 to TRBJ2-7, with TRBD2 as a possible D gene (5 bases). The germline V and J ends were trimmed by 7 bases and 2 bases, with 18 bases remaining between them. The length of the CDR3 is 15 residues. Germline V lookup: CDR1 MDHEN, CDR2 SYDVKM. The CDR3 sequence is CASNRGGSLPYEQYF. The CDR3, as DNA: TGTGCCAGCAATCGTGGTGGGAGTTTGCCCTACGAGCAGTACTTC.

This clone showed up just a few times. The chain recombines TRBV5-1 with TRBJ1-3, with D possibly TRBD1 on 6 matching bases. V gave up 4 bases and J gave up 2 bases, with 13 bases separating them. CDR1 is SGHRS and CDR2 is YFSETQ in the germline V gene. CDR3 length: 15 residues. As DNA, the CDR3 is TGCGCCAGCAGCGAAGGACACAGGGCTGGAAACACCATATATTTT. Residues: CASSEGHRAGNTIYF. Full variable domain (outside the CDR3, taken from reference TRBV5-1 and TRBJ1-3): KAGVTQTPRYLIKTRGQQVTLSCSPISGHRSVSWYQQTPGQGLQFLFEYFSETQRNKGNFPGRFSGRQFSNSRSEMNVSTLELGDSALYLCASSEGHRAGNTIYFGEGSWLTVV.

The rearrangement links TRBV7-9 to TRBJ2-7; a weak D match, TRBD1 (5 bases). V shed 2 bases and J shed 3 bases, with 14 bases lying between them. The CDR3 is 15 residues long. The germline V gene has CDR1 SEHNR and CDR2 FQNEAQ (reference sequence). The CDR3 protein is CASSLTQTANYEQYF. DNA for the CDR3: TGTGCCAGCAGCTTAACCCAGACAGCCAACTACGAGCAGTACTTC.

The CDR3: CASSPTGPNEKLFF. For the CDR3, the DNA is TGTGCCAGCAGTCCGACCGGGCCTAATGAAAAACTGTTTTTT. The chain couples TRBV27 to TRBJ1-4; the D is unclear. The V and J ends lost 5 bases and 3 bases respectively, with 10 bases between them. Germline V lookup: CDR1 MNHEY, CDR2 SMNVEV (reference sequence). The CDR3 runs 14 residues. The variable domain in full, completed from reference TRBV27 and TRBJ1-4, reads EAQVTQNPRYLITVTGKKLTVTCSQNMNHEYMSWYRQDPGLGLRQIYYSMNVEVTDKGDVPEGYKVSRKEKRNFPLILESPSPNQTSLYFCASSPTGPNEKLFFGSGTQLSVL.

This chain connects TRBV4-1 to TRBJ1-1; unclear D gene. The CDR3 runs 14 residues. Looked up from germline, CDR1 is MGHRA and CDR2 is YSYEKL. V was shortened by 4 bases and J by 0 bases, with 9 bases between the two germline ends. Written as DNA, the CDR3 is TGCGCCAGCAGCCGAGGAATGCTGAACACTGAAGCTTTCTTT. As protein: CASSRGMLNTEAFF.

The rearrangement joins TRBV19 to TRBJ1-1, with D unclear. The germline V and J ends were trimmed by 4 bases and 2 bases, with 11 bases remaining between them. Germline values: CDR1 LNHDA, CDR2 SQIVND (reference sequence). The CDR3 consists of 14 residues. CDR3 region: CASSRAGDNTEAFF. CDR3 in DNA: TGTGCCAGTAGTAGGGCCGGCGACAACACTGAAGCTTTCTTT. The full variable domain, rest sourced from reference TRBV19 and TRBJ1-1, is DGGITQSPKYLFRKEGQNVTLSCEQNLNHDAMYWYRQDPGQGLRLIYYSQIVNDFQKGDIAEGYSVSREKKESFPLTVTSAQKNPTAFYLCASSRAGDNTEAFFGQGTRLTVV.

This clone has only a few counts. This chain uses TRBV6-4 with TRBJ2-3; 8 bases are shared with TRBD2. Germline CDR1 MRHNA, CDR2 SNTAGT. The CDR3 is 16 residues long. V shed 0 bases and J 0 bases; nucleotides not matched to a gene: 2. The CDR3 sequence: CASSDSAGGSTDTQYF. The CDR3 DNA follows: TGTGCCAGCAGTGACTCGGCGGGGGGTAGCACAGATACGCAGTATTTT.

This CDR3 reads CASSLPQGANYGYTF. The DNA for the CDR3 is TGTGCCAGTAGTCTCCCACAGGGGGCCAACTATGGCTACACCTTC. V gene TRBV19 combines with J gene TRBJ1-2; 9 positions agree with TRBD1. The J segment lost 2 bases and the V segment lost 5 bases, leaving 6 bases of the junction unmatched. The CDR3 spans 15 residues. Germline CDR1 reads LNHDA; CDR2 reads SQIVND (reference sequence).

The rearrangement uses TRBV7-9 and TRBJ2-7; 9 bases align to TRBD1. CDR3 length: 12 residues. Germline V lookup: CDR1 SEHNR, CDR2 FQNEAQ (reference sequence). V was pared by 7 bases and J by 6 bases, with 4 bases of the junction left unmatched. CDR3 in DNA: TGTGCCAGCACTGGGGACAGGGTCGAGCAGTACTTC. It specifies CASTGDRVEQYF. Supplemented by reference TRBV7-9 and TRBJ2-7, the full variable domain reads DTGVSQNPRHKITKRGQNVTFRCDPISEHNRLYWYRQTLGQGPEFLTYFQNEAQLEKSRLLSDRFSAERPKGSFSTLEIQRTEQGDSAMYLCASTGDRVEQYFGPGTRLTVT.

The rearrangement uses TRBV9 and TRBJ2-7, with D tentatively TRBD2 (5 bases). Trimming removed 0 bases at V and 5 bases at J, with 18 bases between. The CDR3 is 16 amino acids. Germline V gene data show CDR1 as SGDLS and CDR2 as YYNGEE. In DNA, the CDR3 is TGTGCCAGCAGCGTAGCGGAAGGGATCGGGGTACACGAGCAGTACTTC. It yields the protein CASSVAEGIGVHEQYF. The whole variable domain, filled in from reference TRBV9 and TRBJ2-7, reads DSGVTQTPKHLITATGQRVTLRCSPRSGDLSVYWYQQSLDQGLQFLIQYYNGEERAKGNILERFSAQQFPDLHSELNLSSLELGDSALYFCASSVAEGIGVHEQYFGPGTRLTVT.

CDR3 sequence: CSASSGFGNTEAFF. The CDR3 bases are TGCAGTGCTAGTAGCGGATTTGGGAACACTGAAGCTTTCTTT. The chain combines TRBV20-1 with TRBJ1-1; D gene ambiguous. With 3 bases removed from V and 1 base from J, the gap between germline ends came to 12 bases. Germline V gene data show CDR1 as DFQATT and CDR2 as SNEGSKA (reference sequence). CDR3 size: 14 residues.

The chain uses TRBV5-4 and TRBJ1-4; D may be TRBD1 (6 bases). The CDR3 consists of 15 residues. CDR1 and CDR2 from the germline V gene are SGHNT and YYREEE (reference sequence). Deletions cut 4 bases from V and 7 bases from J, with 17 bases between. CDR3 loop: CASSRSGGQGEKLFF. For the CDR3, the DNA is TGTGCCAGCAGCCGCAGCGGGGGGCAGGGTGAAAAACTGTTTTTT.